A single sample is the source of the 2 T cell receptor beta chains below, sequenced in a study of T cell responses to AZD1222 COVID-19 vaccine. Assay: immunoSEQ multiplex PCR; the TCRdb copy retains only in-frame clones and omits some. The sample yields about 150,000 clones, about 93% seen once. The sequences come from peripheral blood, collected on day 0 of AZD1222 vaccination. The origin of the receptors is an adult in good health.

This chain joins TRBV7-2 and TRBJ2-1; 14 bases fit TRBD2. Germline CDR1 is SGHTA and CDR2 is FQGNSA. After removal of 5 bases from V and 10 bases from J, the junction contained 7 bases not matched to a gene. This CDR3 is built from 15 residues. CDR3 amino acids: CASSPGLAGVKEQFF. The DNA for the CDR3 is TGTGCCAGCAGCCCGGGACTAGCGGGAGTAAAAGAGCAGTTCTTC.

This clone has a single count. V gene TRBV2 combines with J gene TRBJ2-1, with a tentative D call TRBD1 (6 bases). Trimming shortened V by 8 bases and J by 0 bases, and 14 bases separated the two germline ends. Germline CDR1 SNHLY, CDR2 FYNNEI. This CDR3 comprises 15 residues. The CDR3 DNA reads TGTGCCAGCCCCGCAGGGGATAGCTCCTACAATGAGCAGTTCTTC. Its translation: CASPAGDSSYNEQFF. Complete variable domain (other parts from reference TRBV2 and TRBJ2-1): EPEVTQTPSHQVTQMGQEVILRCVPISNHLYFYWYRQILGQKVEFLVSFYNNEISEKSEIFDDQFSVERPDGSNFTLKIRSTKLEDSAMYFCASPAGDSSYNEQFFGPGTRLTVL.